The 19 T cell receptor beta chains below all came from one sample that was sequenced in a study of a mutant IDH1 vaccine in newly diagnosed glioma. The time point is: week 23, last vaccination. Every vaccination contained 300 ug of the mutant IDH1 20-mer peptide and was paired with topical imiquimod. The protocol was immunoSEQ multiplex PCR, while the TCRdb copy is restricted to in-frame clones and leaves out a portion. Among around 54,000 clones listed, about 90% were seen once. Antigens of these TCRs are unknown. The sample here was PBMCs, taken from a glioma patient whose treatment included an IDH1 peptide vaccine. Receptors originate from a man aged 40-55 years with glioma.

CDR3 in amino acids: CAISITGLNNEQFF. CDR3 bases: TGTGCCATCAGCATAACGGGACTAAACAATGAGCAGTTCTTC. The genes are TRBV10-3 and TRBJ2-1; 7 nucleotides align to TRBD2. Germline V CDR1 and CDR2: ENHRY, SYGVKD. The CDR3 runs 14 residues. The trim removed 6 bases at V and 5 bases at J, leaving 7 bases unmatched.

This clone was observed a few times. The chain is built from TRBV6-5 and TRBJ2-7; weak D call: TRBD1 (6 bases). The germline V and J ends were trimmed by 3 bases and 3 bases, with 9 bases remaining between them. Germline V gives CDR1 MNHEY, CDR2 SVGAGI. The CDR3 sequence is 13 residues long. The CDR3 region has the DNA TGTGCCAGCAGTTATCAGGGGCTCTACGAGCAGTACTTC. Encoded protein: CASSYQGLYEQYF.

V usage is TRBV6-1 and J usage is TRBJ2-3, with 9 nucleotides matching TRBD1. The V and J ends lost 7 bases and 6 bases, in that order; junction bases with no gene match: 8. Germline V gives CDR1 MNHNS, CDR2 SASEGT. There are 14 residues in the CDR3. The CDR3 here is CASTLQGAKDTQYF. DNA of the CDR3: TGTGCCAGCACCTTACAGGGGGCCAAGGATACGCAGTATTTT.

The rearrangement links TRBV15 to TRBJ1-2, with D possibly TRBD1 on 6 matching bases. The V end lost 6 bases, the J end lost 8 bases, and 16 bases lay between the germline ends. The germline V gene has CDR1 LNHNV and CDR2 YYDKDF (reference sequence). This CDR3 contains 13 residues. The CDR3 coding sequence is TGTGCCACCAGAAACGACAGGCGTGGGGGCTACACCTTC. This encodes CATRNDRRGGYTF.

The chain couples TRBV25-1 to TRBJ2-5; D is uncertain. The CDR3 runs 14 residues. V lost 1 base, J lost 2 bases, and 8 bases lay in between. Germline-derived CDR1 and CDR2 are MGHDK and SYGVNS. CDR3 in amino acids: CASSEWERQETQYF. In DNA, the CDR3 is TGTGCCAGCAGTGAATGGGAAAGGCAAGAGACCCAGTACTTC.

The chain carries TRBV13 and TRBJ2-7, with 12 bases identical to TRBD2. Unmatched junction bases numbered 5, after V lost 4 bases and J lost 4 bases. From germline, CDR1 is PRHDT and CDR2 FYEKMQ (reference sequence). This CDR3 spans 15 amino acids. The chain's CDR3 is CASSWTGTSGYEQYF. CDR3 sequence (DNA): TGTGCCAGCAGCTGGACCGGGACTAGCGGGTACGAGCAGTACTTC.

This rearrangement joins TRBV29-1 to TRBJ2-3; D could derive from TRBD1 or TRBD2 (6 bases each). The V gene lost 3 bases and the J gene lost 2 bases, with 9 bases spanning the gap. Germline V gives CDR1 SQVTM, CDR2 ANQGSEA. CDR3 length equals 13 residues. The CDR3 region is CSVDSGATDTQYF. The CDR3 nucleotides read TGCAGCGTTGATTCGGGGGCCACAGATACGCAGTATTTT.

The chain has TRBV5-4 and TRBJ2-4; D call uncertain. From germline, CDR1 is SGHNT and CDR2 YYREEE (reference sequence). The V end lost 0 bases, the J end lost 11 bases, and 15 bases lay between the germline ends. The CDR3 is made up of 14 amino acids. The CDR3 DNA sequence: TGTGCCAGCAGCTTGGAAGATCGGGCCGCCTTTCAGTACTTC. Its translation: CASSLEDRAAFQYF.

The J gene is TRBJ2-5, the V gene TRBV4-3; 12 nucleotides align to TRBD2. CDR1 is LGHNA and CDR2 is YSLEER in the germline V gene. The trim removed 3 bases at V and 5 bases at J, leaving 7 bases unmatched. The CDR3 totals 16 residues. In nucleotides, the CDR3 is TGCGCCAGCAGCCAGGGGTTTGGGACTAGCGGGGAGACCCAGTACTTC. The encoded protein is CASSQGFGTSGETQYF.

The chain carries TRBV7-9 and TRBJ2-7, with 8 bases that match TRBD1. With 1 base clipped from V and 2 bases from J, the junction kept 4 bases outside the gene matches. Germline CDR1 and CDR2: SEHNR and FQNEAQ (reference sequence). The CDR3 has 15 residues. The CDR3 region is CASSLDGTGTYEQYF. CDR3 sequence (DNA): TGTGCCAGCAGCTTAGATGGGACAGGTACCTACGAGCAGTACTTC.

This chain joins TRBV7-2 and TRBJ2-2; either TRBD1 or TRBD2 may supply D (6 bases each). The CDR3 has 15 amino acids. Germline V gene data show CDR1 as SGHTA and CDR2 as FQGNSA. Trimming removed 2 bases from V and 4 bases from J, with 11 bases in between. This CDR3 is CASSLRGVRTGELFF. The CDR3 DNA follows: TGTGCCAGCAGCTTAAGGGGGGTGCGCACCGGGGAGCTGTTTTTT.

The chain joins TRBV5-1 to TRBJ1-1; D is uncertain. Germline CDR1 is SGHRS and CDR2 is YFSETQ. Trimming cost V 4 bases and J 0 bases, with 13 bases left between them. The CDR3 sequence is 15 residues long. Here the CDR3 DNA reads TGCGCCAGCAGCGCCCCCGAGACTATGAACACTGAAGCTTTCTTT. Translated, it gives CASSAPETMNTEAFF.

This clone was detected once. J is TRBJ2-7 and V is TRBV25-1; the D gene is possibly TRBD2 (5 bases). Germline loops: CDR1 MGHDK, CDR2 SYGVNS. CDR3 length equals 13 residues. Trimming took off 0 bases at V and 7 bases at J, with 10 bases between the two ends. CDR3 nucleotide sequence: TGTGCCAGCAGTGAATATACCGGGAAGGAGCAGTACTTC. This codes for CASSEYTGKEQYF.

This chain uses TRBV25-1 with TRBJ1-5; no reliable D call. Germline CDR1 and CDR2: MGHDK and SYGVNS. The CDR3 is made up of 14 amino acids. Trimming took off 2 bases at V and 5 bases at J, with 10 bases between the two ends. The CDR3 DNA is TGTGCCAGCAGTGAAATTTGGGAGGATCAGCCCCAGCATTTT. Residues: CASSEIWEDQPQHF.

This chain uses TRBV11-1 with TRBJ1-5, with D perhaps matching TRBD1 (6 bases). CDR3 length: 14 residues. Trimming took off 4 bases at V and 6 bases at J, with 13 bases between the two ends. Germline V gene data show CDR1 as SGHAT and CDR2 as FQDESV (reference sequence). CDR3 in DNA: TGTGCCAGCAGCTCGGACAGTGGACGTCAGCCCCAGCATTTT. This sequence encodes CASSSDSGRQPQHF.

The chain has TRBV7-2 and TRBJ2-2, with unresolved D. The ends were cut back, 5 bases at V and 5 bases at J, with 21 bases in the middle. The CDR3 contains 17 residues. Per germline, CDR1 SGHTA and CDR2 FQGNSA. The CDR3 nucleotides read TGTGCCAGCAGCCCCGCCAGTAGAAGGCGAAGGACCGGGGAGCTGTTTTTT. Its translation: CASSPASRRRRTGELFF.

This chain links TRBV7-2 with TRBJ2-7; TRBD2 aligns across 9 bases. Germline lookup yields CDR1 SGHTA and CDR2 FQGNSA. V lost 5 bases and J lost 0; bases outside the gene matches: 2. The CDR3 length is 14 residues. CDR3 DNA sequence: TGTGCCAGCAGCCTTAGCGGGAGCTCCTACGAGCAGTACTTC. Translating gives CASSLSGSSYEQYF.

V usage is TRBV5-6 and J usage is TRBJ2-7, with a tentative D call TRBD2 (5 bases). V lost 0 bases and J 4 bases, leaving 14 bases between the germline ends. The CDR3 is made up of 15 amino acids. From germline, CDR1 is SGHDT and CDR2 YYEEEE. This chain's CDR3 is CASSLAMRALYEQYF. The CDR3, as DNA: TGTGCCAGCAGCTTGGCCATGCGGGCCCTGTACGAGCAGTACTTC.

This clone showed up just once. The chain links TRBV7-9 to TRBJ2-3; the D call may be TRBD1 or TRBD2 (5 bases each). Trimming removed 1 base at V and 4 bases at J, with 12 bases between. Germline lookup yields CDR1 SEHNR and CDR2 FQNEAQ (reference sequence). The CDR3 length is 15 residues. The CDR3 DNA reads TGTGCCAGCAGCTTAGGTCATCCGGGGCCAGATACGCAGTATTTT. The encoded protein is CASSLGHPGPDTQYF.